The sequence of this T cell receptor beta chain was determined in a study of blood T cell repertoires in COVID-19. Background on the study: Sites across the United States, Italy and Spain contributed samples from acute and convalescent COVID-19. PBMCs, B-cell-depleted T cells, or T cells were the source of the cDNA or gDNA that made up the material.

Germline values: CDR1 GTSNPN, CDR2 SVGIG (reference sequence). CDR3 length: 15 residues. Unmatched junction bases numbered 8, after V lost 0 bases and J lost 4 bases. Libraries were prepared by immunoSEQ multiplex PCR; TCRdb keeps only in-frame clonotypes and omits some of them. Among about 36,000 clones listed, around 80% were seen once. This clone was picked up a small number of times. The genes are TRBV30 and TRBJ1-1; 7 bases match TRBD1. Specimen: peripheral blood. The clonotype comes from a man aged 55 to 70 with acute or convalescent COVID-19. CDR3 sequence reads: CAWSVPTGRGTEAFF. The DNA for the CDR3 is TGTGCCTGGAGTGTTCCGACAGGGAGAGGCACTGAAGCTTTCTTT.